Included here is one T cell receptor (beta chain) sequence, with context. Its antigen is undetermined. These data are taken from a study of long-term antiretroviral therapy in people with HIV. The V segment lost 3 bases and the J segment 4 bases; nucleotides outside the gene matches: 13. Per germline, CDR1 SGHVS and CDR2 FQNEAQ. CDR3 length equals 18 residues. General study points: Controls showed broader CDR3 length ranges than did the HIV repertoires.

At the survey level, the v3.0 immunoSEQ assay was run. Using immunoSEQ multiplex PCR, the repertoire was profiled, and TCRdb retains in-frame clones only, with some absent. The sample shows some 30,000 clones, about 89% of them seen only once. The rearrangement uses TRBV7-8 and TRBJ2-2, with 8 nucleotides matching TRBD2. Sequencing used unsorted PBMCs, obtained 3.1 years after starting antiretroviral therapy. The clonotype comes from a man younger than 35 with HIV. The CDR3 loop reads CASSFPDGGEISTGELFF. The CDR3 coding sequence is TGTGCCAGCAGCTTCCCCGACGGGGGGGAGATTTCCACCGGGGAGCTGTTTTTT.